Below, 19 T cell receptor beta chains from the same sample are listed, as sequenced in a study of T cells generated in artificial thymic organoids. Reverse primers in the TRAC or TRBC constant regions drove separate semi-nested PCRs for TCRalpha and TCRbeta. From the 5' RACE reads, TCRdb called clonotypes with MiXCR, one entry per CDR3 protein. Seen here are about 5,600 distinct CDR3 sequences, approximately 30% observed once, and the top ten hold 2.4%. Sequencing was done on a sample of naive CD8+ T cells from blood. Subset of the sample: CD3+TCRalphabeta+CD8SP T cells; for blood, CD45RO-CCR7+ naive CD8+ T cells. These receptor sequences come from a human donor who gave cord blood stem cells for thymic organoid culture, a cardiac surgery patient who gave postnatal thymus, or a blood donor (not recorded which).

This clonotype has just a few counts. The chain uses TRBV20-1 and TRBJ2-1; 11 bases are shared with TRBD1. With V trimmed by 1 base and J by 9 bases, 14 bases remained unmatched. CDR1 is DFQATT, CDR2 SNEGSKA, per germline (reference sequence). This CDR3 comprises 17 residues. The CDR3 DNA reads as TGCAGTGCTAGAGGACTGATCATAGGACAGGGGGCGGGTGAGCAGTTCTTC. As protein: CSARGLIIGQGAGEQFF.

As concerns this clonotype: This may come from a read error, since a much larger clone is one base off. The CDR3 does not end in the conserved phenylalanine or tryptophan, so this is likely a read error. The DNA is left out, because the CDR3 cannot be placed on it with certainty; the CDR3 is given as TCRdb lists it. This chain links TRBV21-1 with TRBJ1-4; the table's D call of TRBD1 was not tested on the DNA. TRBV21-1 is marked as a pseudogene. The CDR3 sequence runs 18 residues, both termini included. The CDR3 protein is CASSTSTGTGGDGEKLFL.

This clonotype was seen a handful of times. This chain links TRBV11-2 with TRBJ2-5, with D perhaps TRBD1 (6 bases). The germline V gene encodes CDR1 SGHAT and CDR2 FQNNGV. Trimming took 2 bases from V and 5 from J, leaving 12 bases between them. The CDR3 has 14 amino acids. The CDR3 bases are TGTGCCAGCAGCTTAACTACAGGGCGGGAGACCCAGTACTTC. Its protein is CASSLTTGRETQYF.

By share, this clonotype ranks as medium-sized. This CDR3 is CATSDQTSEAFF. The CDR3 DNA follows: TGTGCCACCAGTGACCAGACTTCTGAAGCTTTCTTT. This chain uses TRBV24-1 with TRBJ1-1; no firm D call. Germline V gene sequence: CDR1 KGHDR, CDR2 SFDVKD. The CDR3 is made up of 12 amino acids. Trimming stripped 4 bases from V and 6 bases from J, with 8 bases between.

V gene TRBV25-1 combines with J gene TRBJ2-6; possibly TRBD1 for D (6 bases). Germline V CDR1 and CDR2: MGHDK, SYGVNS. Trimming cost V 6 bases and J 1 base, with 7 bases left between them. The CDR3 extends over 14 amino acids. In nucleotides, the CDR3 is TGTGCCAGCAGCAGGGGTTCTGGGGCCAACGTCCTGACTTTC. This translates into CASSRGSGANVLTF.

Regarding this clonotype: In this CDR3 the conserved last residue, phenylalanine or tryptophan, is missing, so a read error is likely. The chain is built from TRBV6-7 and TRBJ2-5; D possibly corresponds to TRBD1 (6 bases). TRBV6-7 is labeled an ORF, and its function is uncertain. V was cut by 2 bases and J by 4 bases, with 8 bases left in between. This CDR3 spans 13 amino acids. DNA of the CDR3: TGTGCCAGCAGTTACGTGGGGGCAGAGACCCAGTACCTC. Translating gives CASSYVGAETQYL.

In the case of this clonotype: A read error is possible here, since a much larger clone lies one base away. CDR3 sequence reads: CASRRGLDPSQCNEQFF. DNA of the CDR3: TGCGCCAGCAGACGAGGGCTAGACCCCAGCCAATGCAATGAGCAGTTCTTC. V gene TRBV5-1 combines with J gene TRBJ2-1; D perhaps matches TRBD2 (5 bases). The CDR3 sequence is 17 residues long. V was pared by 5 bases and J by 6 bases, with 24 bases between. Germline V gives CDR1 SGHRS, CDR2 YFSETQ.

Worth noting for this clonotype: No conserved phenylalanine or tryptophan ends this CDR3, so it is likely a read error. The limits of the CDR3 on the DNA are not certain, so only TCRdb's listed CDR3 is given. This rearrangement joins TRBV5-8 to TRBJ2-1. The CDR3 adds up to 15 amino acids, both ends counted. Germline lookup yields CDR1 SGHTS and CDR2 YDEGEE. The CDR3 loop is CASTLARRTAHRKSL.

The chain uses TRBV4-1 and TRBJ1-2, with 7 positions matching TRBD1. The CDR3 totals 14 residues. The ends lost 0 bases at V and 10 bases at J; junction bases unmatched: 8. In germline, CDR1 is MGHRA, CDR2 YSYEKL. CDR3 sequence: CASSQDRLTGIYTF. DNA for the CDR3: TGCGCCAGCAGCCAAGACCGTCTGACAGGGATCTACACCTTC.

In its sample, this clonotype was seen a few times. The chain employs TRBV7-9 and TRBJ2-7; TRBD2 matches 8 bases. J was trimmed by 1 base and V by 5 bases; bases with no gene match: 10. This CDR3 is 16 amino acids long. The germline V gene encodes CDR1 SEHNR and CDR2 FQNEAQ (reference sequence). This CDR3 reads CASSPLIAGLSYEQYF. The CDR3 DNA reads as TGTGCCAGCAGCCCCTTAATAGCGGGATTATCCTACGAGCAGTACTTC.

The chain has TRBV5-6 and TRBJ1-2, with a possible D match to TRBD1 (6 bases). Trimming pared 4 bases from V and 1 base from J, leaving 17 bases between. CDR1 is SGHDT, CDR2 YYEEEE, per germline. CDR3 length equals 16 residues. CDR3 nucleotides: TGTGCCAGCAGCGAAATCCGGGACACCCATAACTATGGCTACACCTTC. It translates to CASSEIRDTHNYGYTF.

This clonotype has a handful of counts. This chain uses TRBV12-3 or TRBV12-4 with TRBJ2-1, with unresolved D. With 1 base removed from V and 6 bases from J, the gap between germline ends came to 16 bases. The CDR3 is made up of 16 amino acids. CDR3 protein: CASSLEGRIRVNEQFF. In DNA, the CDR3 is TGTGCCAGCAGTTTAGAGGGCCGAATTCGGGTCAATGAGCAGTTCTTC.

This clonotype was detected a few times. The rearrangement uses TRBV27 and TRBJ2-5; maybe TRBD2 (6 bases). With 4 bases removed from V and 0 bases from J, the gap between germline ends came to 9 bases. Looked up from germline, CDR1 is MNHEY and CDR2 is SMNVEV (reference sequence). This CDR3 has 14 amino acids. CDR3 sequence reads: CASSSKRDQETQYF. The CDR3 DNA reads TGTGCCAGCAGTTCAAAGCGGGACCAAGAGACCCAGTACTTC.

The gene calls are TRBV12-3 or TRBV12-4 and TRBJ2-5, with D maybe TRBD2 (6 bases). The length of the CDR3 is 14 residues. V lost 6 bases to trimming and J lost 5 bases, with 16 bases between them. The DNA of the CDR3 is TGTGCCAGCAGCCGGAGGGGCCTCGGGGAGACCCAGTACTTC. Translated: CASSRRGLGETQYF.

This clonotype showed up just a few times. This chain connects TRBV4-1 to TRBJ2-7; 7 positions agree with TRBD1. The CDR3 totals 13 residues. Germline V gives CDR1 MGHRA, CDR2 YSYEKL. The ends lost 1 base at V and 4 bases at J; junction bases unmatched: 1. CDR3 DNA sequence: TGCGCCAGCAGCCAAGCGGGACAGTACGAGCAGTACTTC. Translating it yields CASSQAGQYEQYF.

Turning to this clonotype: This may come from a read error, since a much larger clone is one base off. The CDR3 loop reads CACSVAGGQNIQYF. CDR3 coding DNA: TGTGCCTGCAGCGTAGCAGGGGGCCAAAACATTCAGTACTTC. The V gene is TRBV9, the J gene TRBJ2-4; 8 positions agree with TRBD1. In germline, CDR1 is SGDLS, CDR2 YYNGEE. This CDR3 is built from 14 residues.

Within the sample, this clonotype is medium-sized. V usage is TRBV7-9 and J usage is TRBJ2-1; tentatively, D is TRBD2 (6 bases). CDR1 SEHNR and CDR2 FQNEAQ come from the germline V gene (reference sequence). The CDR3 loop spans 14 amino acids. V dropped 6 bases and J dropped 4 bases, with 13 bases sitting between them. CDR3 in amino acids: CASRAGGIYNEQFF. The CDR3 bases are TGTGCCAGCAGGGCTGGCGGGATTTACAATGAGCAGTTCTTC.

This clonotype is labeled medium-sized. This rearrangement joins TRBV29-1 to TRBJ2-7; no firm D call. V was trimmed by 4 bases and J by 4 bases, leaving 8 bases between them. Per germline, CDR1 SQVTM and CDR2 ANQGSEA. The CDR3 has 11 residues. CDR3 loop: CSVASPYEQYF. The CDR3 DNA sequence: TGCAGCGTTGCGTCTCCGTACGAGCAGTACTTC.

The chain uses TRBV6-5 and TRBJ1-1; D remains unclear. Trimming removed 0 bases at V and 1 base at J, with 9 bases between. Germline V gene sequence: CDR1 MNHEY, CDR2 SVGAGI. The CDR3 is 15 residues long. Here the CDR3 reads CASSYSIMGNTEAFF. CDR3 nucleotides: TGTGCCAGCAGTTACTCCATCATGGGGAACACTGAAGCTTTCTTT.